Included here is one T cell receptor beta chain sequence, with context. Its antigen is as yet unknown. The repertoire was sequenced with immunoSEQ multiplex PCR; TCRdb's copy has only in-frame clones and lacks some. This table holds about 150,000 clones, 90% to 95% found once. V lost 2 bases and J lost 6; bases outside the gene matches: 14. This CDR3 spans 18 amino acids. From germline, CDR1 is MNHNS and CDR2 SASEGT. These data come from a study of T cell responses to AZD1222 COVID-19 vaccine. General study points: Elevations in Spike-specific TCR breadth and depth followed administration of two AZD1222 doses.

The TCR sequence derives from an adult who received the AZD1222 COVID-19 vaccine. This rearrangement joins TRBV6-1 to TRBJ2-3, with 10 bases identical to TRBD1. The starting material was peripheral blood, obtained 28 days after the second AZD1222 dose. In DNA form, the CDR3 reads TGTGCCAGCAGTGAAATCGGGACAGGGGCCCGATCAGGCGATACGCAGTATTTT. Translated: CASSEIGTGARSGDTQYF.